The rows below give T cell receptor beta chains drawn from one sample of a study of blood T cells in healthy people across ages. TCRdb re-called the 5' RACE reads through MiXCR, storing one row per CDR3 protein. The sample lists hundreds of thousands of distinct CDR3 sequences; more than 50% were seen once. Sequencing input: blood. Receptor source: a man aged 35 to 55 in good health. Both conserved end residues are trimmed from each CDR3. Fields, in order: V gene, J gene, D gene, CDR3 protein. D genes are given only for firm matches.

v_call: TRBV5-5
j_call: TRBJ2-7
d_call: TRBD2
cdr3_aa: ASSFWDYGEQY

v_call: TRBV6-1
j_call: TRBJ2-7
d_call: TRBD2
cdr3_aa: ASTPGRGGYEQY

v_call: TRBV12-3/TRBV12-4
j_call: TRBJ2-5
d_call: .
cdr3_aa: ASSLVRAAGEQY

v_call: TRBV4-2
j_call: TRBJ2-1
d_call: TRBD2
cdr3_aa: ASSQVTGTKLFTEQF

v_call: TRBV7-2
j_call: TRBJ2-7
d_call: TRBD2
cdr3_aa: ASSPRIGLAGEQY

v_call: TRBV15
j_call: TRBJ1-2
d_call: .
cdr3_aa: ATSRDDYGYT

v_call: TRBV20-1
j_call: TRBJ2-5
d_call: .
cdr3_aa: SARAGSKETQY

v_call: TRBV12-3/TRBV12-4
j_call: TRBJ2-7
d_call: .
cdr3_aa: ASSSDDRFTYEQY

v_call: TRBV28
j_call: TRBJ2-5
d_call: TRBD1
cdr3_aa: ASSSSGQGRETQY

v_call: TRBV7-9
j_call: TRBJ2-7
d_call: .
cdr3_aa: ASSPTGAWGYEQY

v_call: TRBV6-2/TRBV6-3
j_call: .
d_call: .
cdr3_aa: ASRWGEETQY

v_call: TRBV28
j_call: TRBJ2-5
d_call: TRBD1
cdr3_aa: ASSLSTGETQY

v_call: TRBV3-1
j_call: TRBJ1-1
d_call: .
cdr3_aa: ASSPLDGGMNTEAF

v_call: TRBV27
j_call: TRBJ1-2
d_call: .
cdr3_aa: ASRSGTGYYGYT

v_call: TRBV4-2
j_call: TRBJ2-7
d_call: TRBD1
cdr3_aa: ASSQDRTGATYEQY

v_call: TRBV20-1
j_call: TRBJ1-1
d_call: TRBD1
cdr3_aa: SARPRTGDIEAF

v_call: TRBV10-3
j_call: TRBJ2-2
d_call: TRBD1
cdr3_aa: AISVAGQGAPNTGELF

v_call: TRBV20-1
j_call: TRBJ2-7
d_call: .
cdr3_aa: SASSLPTYEQY

v_call: TRBV7-6
j_call: TRBJ2-1
d_call: TRBD1
cdr3_aa: ASSLGDGHTGDGSYNEQF

v_call: TRBV7-3
j_call: TRBJ2-6
d_call: .
cdr3_aa: ASSSTGWAGGFAGANVLT

v_call: TRBV4-1
j_call: TRBJ2-4
d_call: .
cdr3_aa: ASSQDVLGSWQGAKNIQY

v_call: TRBV28
j_call: TRBJ2-4
d_call: .
cdr3_aa: ASSLDRRAKNIQY

v_call: TRBV5-1
j_call: TRBJ2-7
d_call: .
cdr3_aa: ASSSGGTTYEQY

v_call: TRBV6-2/TRBV6-3
j_call: TRBJ2-7
d_call: TRBD1
cdr3_aa: ASWDRAPLEQY

v_call: TRBV10-3
j_call: TRBJ2-5
d_call: TRBD1
cdr3_aa: AISARQGRDSETQY

v_call: TRBV7-2
j_call: TRBJ2-2
d_call: TRBD2
cdr3_aa: AWTLGAGGGTGELF

v_call: TRBV20-1
j_call: TRBJ2-5
d_call: .
cdr3_aa: SARPGLPFQETQY

v_call: TRBV25-1
j_call: TRBJ2-3
d_call: TRBD2
cdr3_aa: ASSAGTSGPSLDTQY

v_call: TRBV10-3
j_call: TRBJ2-3
d_call: .
cdr3_aa: AIRDLGDTQY

v_call: TRBV7-2
j_call: TRBJ1-4
d_call: .
cdr3_aa: ASSLRAGNEKLF

v_call: TRBV9
j_call: .
d_call: TRBD1
cdr3_aa: ASSPSGTGATMYEQY

v_call: TRBV6-1
j_call: TRBJ2-5
d_call: .
cdr3_aa: ASSPDDMKRSQETQY

v_call: TRBV12-3/TRBV12-4
j_call: TRBJ1-1
d_call: .
cdr3_aa: ASSLRRTEKAF

v_call: TRBV9
j_call: TRBJ1-5
d_call: .
cdr3_aa: ASSLRGEGGQPQH

v_call: TRBV29-1
j_call: TRBJ2-5
d_call: .
cdr3_aa: SSFRGAETQY

v_call: TRBV20-1
j_call: TRBJ2-5
d_call: .
cdr3_aa: SASIFRVGYQETQY

v_call: TRBV20-1
j_call: TRBJ2-7
d_call: .
cdr3_aa: STSGYNEQY

v_call: TRBV27
j_call: TRBJ2-1
d_call: .
cdr3_aa: ASSSPGTYNEQF

v_call: TRBV20-1
j_call: TRBJ2-3
d_call: .
cdr3_aa: SARDTRTPDTQY

v_call: TRBV5-8
j_call: TRBJ2-7
d_call: .
cdr3_aa: ATPEHRDTPYEQY

v_call: TRBV7-2
j_call: TRBJ2-1
d_call: .
cdr3_aa: ASSLGSRTFDNEQF

v_call: TRBV4-3
j_call: TRBJ1-1
d_call: .
cdr3_aa: ASSQEGSRQYEAF

v_call: TRBV5-1
j_call: TRBJ1-2
d_call: .
cdr3_aa: ASSLEAGVYGYT

v_call: TRBV2
j_call: .
d_call: TRBD2
cdr3_aa: ASSKTSGRARSYEQY

v_call: TRBV9
j_call: TRBJ1-1
d_call: .
cdr3_aa: ASRAGGTMNTEAF

v_call: TRBV15
j_call: TRBJ2-7
d_call: TRBD2
cdr3_aa: ATSSPAGGSAEYEQY

v_call: TRBV7-2
j_call: TRBJ2-3
d_call: TRBD1
cdr3_aa: ASSSLTGSRADTQY

v_call: TRBV20-1
j_call: TRBJ2-3
d_call: .
cdr3_aa: SASQLVWTDTQY